This TCR beta chain was found in a study of regulatory T cells in long-lasting Graves disease. Points from the study as a whole: The TCR repertoire of persistent Graves' patients was less diverse than that of newly diagnosed ones.

Documented time point: newly diagnosed GD, antithyroid drugs for less than 3 months. Researchers made the TCR library from RNA that was extracted from PBMCs. This clonotype was seen repeatedly, ten times or more. Its antigen is still unknown. Building the TCR beta libraries relied on iRepertoire HTBI primers, and CDR3 regions underwent Arm-PCR. Per the authors' pipeline: Among the samples, 60 to 75 TRBV and some 15 TRBJ segments were identified. MiXCR, applied by TCRdb to the multiplex PCR reads, yields one record per CDR3 protein. For this entry, the V and J calls and clone size follow TCRdb and not the study's own pipeline. The table shows 380,000 or so distinct CDR3 sequences, with around 15% occurring only once. V lost 5 bases, J lost 4 bases, and 4 bases stayed unmatched. Germline CDR1 and CDR2: SGHAT and FQDESV (reference sequence). The CDR3 covers 14 residues. These same records also appear under a second study, on T cells in Graves' hyperthyroidism and ophthalmopathy. That study adds: The primer set for the first-round RT-PCR of the TCR CDR3 was HTBI. Blood also held most thyroid clonotypes expanded beyond 0.001.

Sequencing was performed on peripheral blood mononuclear cells (PBMCs), taken at new diagnosis, from a patient treated with antithyroid drugs. The chain has TRBV11-1 and TRBJ2-2; TRBD1 matches at 7 bases. The clonotype was recovered from a woman between 18 and 29 years old with Graves disease. The CDR3, as DNA: TGTGCCAGCAGCGTACAGGGGACCACCGGGGAGCTGTTTTTT. It codes for CASSVQGTTGELFF.